The subject of this entry is one T cell receptor (beta chain). The data stem from a study of blood T cell repertoires in COVID-19. Study-wide context: Spain, Italy and the United States supplied samples that represented acute and convalescent COVID-19.

In the original workflow: How many nucleated cells were present was estimated from reference gene primer amplification. Only in-frame clones appear in the TCRdb table, and some are missing; sequencing was by immunoSEQ multiplex PCR. D and trimming were read from the DNA, whereas the V and J calls and clone size are those reported in that table. The table records roughly 220,000 clones, over 75% of them present only once. Cohorts were determined from participant-reported clinical history. The V and J ends lost 5 bases and 7 bases, in that order; junction bases with no gene match: 10. This CDR3 region has 16 residues. The germline CDR1 and CDR2 sequences are MNHEY and SMNVEV (reference sequence).

The clonotype originates from a man aged 25 to 45 with acute COVID-19. Sequenced: PBMCs or T cells enriched from blood (not recorded which). This chain uses TRBV27 with TRBJ2-7; TRBD2 matches at 14 bases. CDR3 DNA: TGTGCCAGCAGTCCGGGACTAGCGGGGGCCCTCGAGGAGCAGTACTTC. Translation gives CASSPGLAGALEEQYF.